This TCR beta chain comes out of a study of blood T cell repertoires in COVID-19. Overall study context: The United States, Italy and Spain were the sources of the acute and convalescent COVID-19 samples. From T cells, B-cell-depleted T cells, or PBMCs came the material, which was cDNA or gDNA.

Original processing methods: From reference gene primer amplification, estimates of nucleated cell counts were derived. TCRdb keeps only in-frame clones here, not all; method: immunoSEQ multiplex PCR. V and J calls and clone size follow that table, whereas D and trimming were derived from the DNA. The table lists around 270,000 clones, around 84% of them singletons. Seattle's cohort entered during active infection and was followed longitudinally. The CDR3 consists of 19 residues. Germline CDR1 and CDR2: SEHNR and FQNEAQ (reference sequence). V gave up 5 bases and J gave up 0 bases; unmatched junction bases: 12.

The sequencing sample was made of peripheral blood. This sequence originates from a woman aged 60-70 years with COVID-19, enrolled during active disease. The chain is built from TRBV7-9 and TRBJ1-4; the match to TRBD1 covers 10 bases. The CDR3 nucleotides read TGTGCCAGCAGCCCCTATTGGACAGGGGGTACTGCAACTAATGAAAAACTGTTTTTT. Protein: CASSPYWTGGTATNEKLFF.